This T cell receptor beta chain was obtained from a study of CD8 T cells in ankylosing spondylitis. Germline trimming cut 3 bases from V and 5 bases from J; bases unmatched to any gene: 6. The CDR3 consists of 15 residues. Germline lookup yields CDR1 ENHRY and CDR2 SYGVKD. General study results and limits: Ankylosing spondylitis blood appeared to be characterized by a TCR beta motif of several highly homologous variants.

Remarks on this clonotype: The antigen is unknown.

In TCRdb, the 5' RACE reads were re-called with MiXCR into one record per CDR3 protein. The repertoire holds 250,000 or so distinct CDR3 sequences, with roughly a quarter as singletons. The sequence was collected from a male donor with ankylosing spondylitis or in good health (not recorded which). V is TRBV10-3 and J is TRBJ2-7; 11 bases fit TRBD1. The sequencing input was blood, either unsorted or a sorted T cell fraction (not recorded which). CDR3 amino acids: CAISDLGQGANEQYF. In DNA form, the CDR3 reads TGTGCCATCAGTGACCTCGGACAGGGGGCGAACGAGCAGTACTTC.